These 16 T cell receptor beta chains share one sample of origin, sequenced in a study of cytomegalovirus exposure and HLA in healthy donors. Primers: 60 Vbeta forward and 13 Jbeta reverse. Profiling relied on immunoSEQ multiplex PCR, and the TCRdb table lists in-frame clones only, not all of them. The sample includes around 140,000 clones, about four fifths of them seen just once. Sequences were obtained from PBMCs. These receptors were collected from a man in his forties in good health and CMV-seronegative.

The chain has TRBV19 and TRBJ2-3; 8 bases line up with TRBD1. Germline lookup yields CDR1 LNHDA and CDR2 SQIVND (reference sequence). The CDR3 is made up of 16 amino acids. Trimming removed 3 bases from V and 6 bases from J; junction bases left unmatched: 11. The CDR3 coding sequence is TGTGCCAGTAGTATGGGGGGCAGGGGGCCTACGGATACGCAGTATTTT. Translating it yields CASSMGGRGPTDTQYF.

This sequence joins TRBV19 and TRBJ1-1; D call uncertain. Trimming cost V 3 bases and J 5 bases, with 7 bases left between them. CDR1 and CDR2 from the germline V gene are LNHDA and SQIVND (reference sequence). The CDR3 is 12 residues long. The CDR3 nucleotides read TGTGCCAGTAGTATCTCACGGACTGAAGCTTTCTTT. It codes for CASSISRTEAFF. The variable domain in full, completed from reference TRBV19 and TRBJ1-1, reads DGGITQSPKYLFRKEGQNVTLSCEQNLNHDAMYWYRQDPGQGLRLIYYSQIVNDFQKGDIAEGYSVSREKKESFPLTVTSAQKNPTAFYLCASSISRTEAFFGQGTRLTVV.

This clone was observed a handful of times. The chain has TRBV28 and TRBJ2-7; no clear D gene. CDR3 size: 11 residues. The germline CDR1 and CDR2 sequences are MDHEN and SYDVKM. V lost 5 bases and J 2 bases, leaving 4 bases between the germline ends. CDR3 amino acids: CASSVTYEQYF. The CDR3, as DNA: TGTGCCAGCAGTGTAACCTACGAGCAGTACTTC.

The CDR3 DNA sequence: TGCAGCGCCAGACTAGCCAGGTTGGGGGAGCAGTACTTC. It translates to CSARLARLGEQYF. The J gene is TRBJ2-7, the V gene TRBV29-1; 7 nucleotides align to TRBD2. This CDR3 region has 13 residues. The germline gives CDR1 SQVTM, CDR2 ANQGSEA. With V trimmed by 7 bases and J by 7 bases, 13 bases remained unmatched.

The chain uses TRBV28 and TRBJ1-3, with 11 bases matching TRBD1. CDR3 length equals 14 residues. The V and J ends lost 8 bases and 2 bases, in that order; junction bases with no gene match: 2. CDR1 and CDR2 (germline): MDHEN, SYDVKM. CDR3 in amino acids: CASLGQGAGNTIYF. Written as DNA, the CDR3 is TGTGCCAGCCTGGGACAGGGGGCTGGAAACACCATATATTTT. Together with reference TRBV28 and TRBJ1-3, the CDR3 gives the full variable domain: DVKVTQSSRYLVKRTGEKVFLECVQDMDHENMFWYRQDPGLGLRLIYFSYDVKMKEKGDIPEGYSVSREKKERFSLILESASTNQTSMYLCASLGQGAGNTIYFGEGSWLTVV.

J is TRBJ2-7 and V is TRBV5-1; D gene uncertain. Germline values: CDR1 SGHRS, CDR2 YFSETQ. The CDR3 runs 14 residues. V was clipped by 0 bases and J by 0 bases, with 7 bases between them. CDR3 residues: CASSLVPGSYEQYF. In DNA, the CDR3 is TGCGCCAGCAGCTTGGTTCCAGGCTCCTACGAGCAGTACTTC.

The CDR3 DNA reads as TGTGCCAGCAGCAGGGGGCTTGACACTGAAGCTTTCTTT. Its protein is CASSRGLDTEAFF. The chain is built from TRBV6-4 and TRBJ1-1; 8 bases line up with TRBD1. Germline lookup yields CDR1 MRHNA and CDR2 SNTAGT. Trimming at V came to 6 bases and at J to 3 bases, leaving 3 bases not matched to a gene. The length of the CDR3 is 13 residues.

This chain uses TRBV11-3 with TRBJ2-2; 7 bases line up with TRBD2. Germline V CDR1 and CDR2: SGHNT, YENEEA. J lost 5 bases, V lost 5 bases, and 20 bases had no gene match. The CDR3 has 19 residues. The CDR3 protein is CASSNPTYGRGNRTGELFF. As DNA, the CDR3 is TGTGCCAGCAGCAATCCTACGTATGGGCGGGGGAATCGTACCGGGGAGCTGTTTTTT.

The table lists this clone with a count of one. The CDR3 spells CASSYLTGKANYGYTF. The CDR3 coding sequence is TGTGCCAGCAGTTACCTGACAGGGAAAGCTAACTATGGCTACACCTTC. The chain carries TRBV6-5 and TRBJ1-2, with TRBD1 matching 7 bases. The CDR3 spans 16 residues. With 2 bases clipped from V and 0 bases from J, the junction kept 6 bases outside the gene matches. Germline V gene data show CDR1 as MNHEY and CDR2 as SVGAGI.

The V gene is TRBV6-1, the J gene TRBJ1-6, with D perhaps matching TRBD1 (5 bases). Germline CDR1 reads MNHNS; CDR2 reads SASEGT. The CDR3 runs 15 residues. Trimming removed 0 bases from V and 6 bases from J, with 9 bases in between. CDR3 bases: TGTGCCAGCAGTGAAGCGCAGGGACTTAATTCACCCCTCCACTTT. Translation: CASSEAQGLNSPLHF.

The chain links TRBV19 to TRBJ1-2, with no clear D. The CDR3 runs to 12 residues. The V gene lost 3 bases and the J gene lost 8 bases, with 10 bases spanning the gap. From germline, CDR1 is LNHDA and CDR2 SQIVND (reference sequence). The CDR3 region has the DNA TGTGCCAGTAGTATTCAACGGTCCGGCTACACCTTC. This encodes CASSIQRSGYTF.

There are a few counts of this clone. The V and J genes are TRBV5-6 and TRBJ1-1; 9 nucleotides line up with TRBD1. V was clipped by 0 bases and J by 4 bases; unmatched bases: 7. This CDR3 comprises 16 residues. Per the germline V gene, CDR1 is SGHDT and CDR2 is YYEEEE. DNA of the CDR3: TGTGCCAGCAGCTTGGCGAATCCGGGACAGGGCACTGAAGCTTTCTTT. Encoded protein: CASSLANPGQGTEAFF.

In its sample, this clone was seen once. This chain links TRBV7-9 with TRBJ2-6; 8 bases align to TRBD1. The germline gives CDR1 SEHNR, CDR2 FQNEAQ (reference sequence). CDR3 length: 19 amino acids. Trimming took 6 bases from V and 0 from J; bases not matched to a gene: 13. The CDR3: CASSYIPDRVSSGANVLTF. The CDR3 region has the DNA TGTGCCAGCAGTTATATTCCGGACAGGGTGAGCTCTGGGGCCAACGTCCTGACTTTC. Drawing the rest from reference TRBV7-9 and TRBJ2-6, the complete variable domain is DTGVSQNPRHKITKRGQNVTFRCDPISEHNRLYWYRQTLGQGPEFLTYFQNEAQLEKSRLLSDRFSAERPKGSFSTLEIQRTEQGDSAMYLCASSYIPDRVSSGANVLTFGAGSRLTVL.

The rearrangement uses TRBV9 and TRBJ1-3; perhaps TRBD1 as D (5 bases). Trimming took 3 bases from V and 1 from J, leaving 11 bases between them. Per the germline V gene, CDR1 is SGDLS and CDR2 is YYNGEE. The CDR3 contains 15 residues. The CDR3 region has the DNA TGTGCCAGCAGCGATCCCGGGGGTTCTGGAAACACCATATATTTT. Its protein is CASSDPGGSGNTIYF.

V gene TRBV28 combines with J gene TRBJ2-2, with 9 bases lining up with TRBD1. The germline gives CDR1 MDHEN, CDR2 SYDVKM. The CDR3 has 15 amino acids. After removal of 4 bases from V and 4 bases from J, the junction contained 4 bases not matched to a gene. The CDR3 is CASSSQGARTGELFF. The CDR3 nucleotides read TGTGCCAGCAGTTCACAGGGGGCTCGCACCGGGGAGCTGTTTTTT.

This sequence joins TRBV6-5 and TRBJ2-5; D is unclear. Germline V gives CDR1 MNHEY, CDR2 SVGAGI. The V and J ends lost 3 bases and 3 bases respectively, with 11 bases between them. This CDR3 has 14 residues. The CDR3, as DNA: TGTGCCAGCAGTTATAGAACAGAGAAAGAGACCCAGTACTTC. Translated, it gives CASSYRTEKETQYF.